One and the same sample provided the 30 T cell receptor beta chains below, sequenced in a study of early T cells in non-severe SARS-CoV-2 infection. TCRdb redid the calling of the 5' RACE reads with MiXCR, one entry per CDR3 protein. The data contain approximately 70,000 distinct CDR3 sequences, 4.6% of them singletons. The material was whole blood, obtained at baseline. Every receptor here comes from an adult who was a healthcare worker with PCR-confirmed SARS-CoV-2 infection or an uninfected control (not recorded which). The donor label of this sample is uncertain.

The chain couples TRBV11-2 to TRBJ2-2; D is possibly TRBD2 (5 bases). Looked up from germline, CDR1 is SGHAT and CDR2 is FQNNGV. Trimming took 5 bases from V and 0 from J, leaving 10 bases between them. There are 15 residues in the CDR3. The CDR3 DNA follows: TGTGCCAGCAGCCAGGACGGGACGAACACCGGGGAGCTGTTTTTT. Encoded protein: CASSQDGTNTGELFF.

V gene TRBV18 combines with J gene TRBJ2-7; 7 bases line up with TRBD1. Losses at the gene ends were 6 bases for V and 6 bases for J; bases not matched to a gene: 11. There are 14 residues in the CDR3. CDR1 and CDR2 (germline): KGHSH, LQKENI. The CDR3 reads CASSPYPRGCEQYF. The CDR3 nucleotides are TGTGCCAGCTCCCCATATCCCAGGGGGTGCGAGCAGTACTTC.

There are many counts of this clonotype. This chain joins TRBV20-1 and TRBJ2-5; the D gene is possibly TRBD2 (5 bases). V was pared by 3 bases and J by 0 bases, with 14 bases between. Germline V CDR1 and CDR2: DFQATT, SNEGSKA (reference sequence). This CDR3 spans 15 amino acids. The CDR3 bases are TGCAGTGCTAGTCTCGGGGTTCCGTACCAAGAGACCCAGTACTTC. Translating gives CSASLGVPYQETQYF.

This clonotype has just a few counts. This rearrangement joins TRBV19 to TRBJ1-4; D gene unclear. The CDR3 is made up of 16 amino acids. The V end was cut by 0 bases, the J end by 2 bases, with 10 bases between. Looked up from germline, CDR1 is LNHDA and CDR2 is SQIVND (reference sequence). CDR3 DNA: TGTGCCAGTAGTATAGATTGGGGAAGCACTAATGAAAAACTGTTTTTT. Translation gives CASSIDWGSTNEKLFF. Together with reference TRBV19 and TRBJ1-4, the CDR3 gives the full variable domain: DGGITQSPKYLFRKEGQNVTLSCEQNLNHDAMYWYRQDPGQGLRLIYYSQIVNDFQKGDIAEGYSVSREKKESFPLTVTSAQKNPTAFYLCASSIDWGSTNEKLFFGSGTQLSVL.

J is TRBJ2-1 and V is TRBV6-5, with 10 bases aligning to TRBD1. Germline loops: CDR1 MNHEY, CDR2 SVGAGI. This CDR3 comprises 14 residues. V dropped 5 bases and J dropped 7; count of bases not matched to a gene: 5. The CDR3 DNA reads TGTGCCAGCAGTAGACAGGGGGCGCGTAATGAGCAGTTCTTC. Translated: CASSRQGARNEQFF.

The sample holds many counts of this clonotype. V and J are TRBV4-1 and TRBJ1-2, with no clear D. V lost 0 bases, J lost 8 bases, and 16 bases lay in between. From germline, CDR1 is MGHRA and CDR2 YSYEKL. This CDR3 region has 15 residues. The CDR3 here is CASSQDAVGVRGYTF. The DNA of the CDR3 is TGCGCCAGCAGCCAAGATGCAGTTGGGGTTCGCGGCTACACCTTC.

This clonotype was seen at least ten times. V is TRBV5-1 and J is TRBJ1-2; D uncertain. V gave up 0 bases and J gave up 1 base, with 22 bases separating them. Germline values: CDR1 SGHRS, CDR2 YFSETQ. The CDR3 loop spans 19 amino acids. CDR3 nucleotides: TGCGCCAGCAGCTTGGCCGTGGTGCCTTTAGAGGACCTTAACTATGGCTACACCTTC. Translated, it gives CASSLAVVPLEDLNYGYTF.

The chain has TRBV12-3 or TRBV12-4 and TRBJ1-1; D is uncertain. This CDR3 has 12 residues. V lost 7 bases, J lost 3 bases, and 9 bases lay in between. CDR3 DNA: TGTGCCAGCATGCGCGAAGACACTGAAGCTTTCTTT. Translated, it gives CASMREDTEAFF.

This clonotype was counted at least ten times. The rearrangement links TRBV20-1 to TRBJ2-5, with TRBD2 matching 13 bases. Germline V gives CDR1 DFQATT, CDR2 SNEGSKA (reference sequence). The CDR3 runs to 19 residues. The J segment lost 2 bases and the V segment lost 0 bases, leaving 12 bases of the junction unmatched. The CDR3 region has the DNA TGCAGTGCTAGAGATCCCCAACTAGCGGGGGGGCCACGGCAAGAGACCCAGTACTTC. Amino acid sequence: CSARDPQLAGGPRQETQYF.

This clonotype was seen repeatedly, ten times or more. This chain connects TRBV12-3 or TRBV12-4 to TRBJ1-2; D is unclear. CDR3 length: 12 residues. Trimming stripped 1 base from V and 6 bases from J, with 6 bases between. The CDR3 DNA follows: TGTGCCAGCAGTTTAGGGACGGATGGCTACACCTTC. This encodes CASSLGTDGYTF.

The chain is built from TRBV15 and TRBJ2-2; 7 nucleotides agree with TRBD1. V lost 5 bases and J lost 5; bases outside the gene matches: 5. This CDR3 comprises 14 residues. The germline V gene has CDR1 LNHNV and CDR2 YYDKDF (reference sequence). CDR3 amino acids: CATSAEQGTGELFF. CDR3 DNA: TGTGCCACCAGCGCAGAACAGGGGACCGGGGAGCTGTTTTTT.

This clonotype was recorded many times. The chain has TRBV7-2 and TRBJ2-5, with D unresolved. Germline V gives CDR1 SGHTA, CDR2 FQGNSA. This CDR3 is 12 amino acids long. Trimming pared 4 bases from V and 5 bases from J, leaving 8 bases between. CDR3 in amino acids: CASSSASETQYF. The CDR3 nucleotides read TGTGCCAGCAGCTCAGCTTCTGAGACCCAGTACTTC. Complete variable domain (other parts from reference TRBV7-2 and TRBJ2-5): GAGVSQSPSNKVTEKGKDVELRCDPISGHTALYWYRQSLGQGLEFLIYFQGNSAPDKSGLPSDRFSAERTGGSVSTLTIQRTQQEDSAVYLCASSSASETQYFGPGTRLLVL.

This clonotype was counted only a few times. The chain combines TRBV5-1 with TRBJ2-3; D may be TRBD1 (6 bases). Per germline, CDR1 SGHRS and CDR2 YFSETQ. V was trimmed by 4 bases and J by 5 bases, leaving 17 bases between them. The CDR3 length is 15 residues. The CDR3 DNA follows: TGCGCCAGCAGCGTTCGCAGGGGATCAGAAGATACGCAGTATTTT. Translating gives CASSVRRGSEDTQYF. Drawing the rest from reference TRBV5-1 and TRBJ2-3, the complete variable domain is KAGVTQTPRYLIKTRGQQVTLSCSPISGHRSVSWYQQTPGQGLQFLFEYFSETQRNKGNFPGRFSGRQFSNSRSEMNVSTLELGDSALYLCASSVRRGSEDTQYFGPGTRLTVL.

This clonotype showed up just a few times. The chain joins TRBV5-6 to TRBJ2-3, with D maybe TRBD2 (6 bases). V lost 4 bases to trimming and J lost 2 bases, with 8 bases between them. Germline CDR1 SGHDT, CDR2 YYEEEE. The length of the CDR3 is 13 residues. The CDR3 sequence: CASSGGNTDTQYF. The DNA of the CDR3 is TGTGCCAGCAGCGGGGGGAACACAGATACGCAGTATTTT. The full variable domain, rest sourced from reference TRBV5-6 and TRBJ2-3, is DAGVTQSPTHLIKTRGQQVTLRCSPKSGHDTVSWYQQALGQGPQFIFQYYEEEERQRGNFPDRFSGHQFPNYSSELNVNALLLGDSALYLCASSGGNTDTQYFGPGTRLTVL.

This clonotype has just a few counts. The chain carries TRBV6-5 and TRBJ2-3; D is unclear. V lost 5 bases and J 4 bases, leaving 10 bases between the germline ends. This CDR3 has 13 amino acids. CDR1 is MNHEY and CDR2 is SVGAGI in the germline V gene. This CDR3 is CASSGQGADTQYF. The CDR3 nucleotides read TGTGCCAGCAGTGGGCAAGGCGCAGATACGCAGTATTTT.

The chain is built from TRBV7-2 and TRBJ1-3; maybe TRBD1 (5 bases). This CDR3 has 12 amino acids. V shed 3 bases and J shed 12 bases, with 12 bases lying between them. The germline V gene has CDR1 SGHTA and CDR2 FQGNSA. CDR3 sequence (DNA): TGTGCCAGCAGCTTTACAGGACCGCTCATATATTTT. This gives the protein CASSFTGPLIYF.

This clonotype was recorded at least ten times. The chain carries TRBV20-1 and TRBJ1-6, with 8 bases fitting TRBD1. Germline loops: CDR1 DFQATT, CDR2 SNEGSKA (reference sequence). The CDR3 consists of 14 residues. The trim removed 3 bases at V and 7 bases at J, leaving 5 bases unmatched. The DNA for the CDR3 is TGCAGTGCTAGGGCAGGGGGCCGGAATTCACCCCTCCACTTT. It translates to CSARAGGRNSPLHF.

This clonotype was detected ten times or more. The chain employs TRBV7-9 and TRBJ2-7, with 7 bases fitting TRBD2. There are 14 residues in the CDR3. CDR1 and CDR2 (germline): SEHNR, FQNEAQ (reference sequence). After removal of 10 bases from V and 0 bases from J, the junction contained 9 bases not matched to a gene. Written as DNA, the CDR3 is TGTGCCATCCCCTCCGGGACTAACTCCTACGAGCAGTACTTC. This translates into CAIPSGTNSYEQYF.

This clonotype showed up just a few times. The chain employs TRBV27 and TRBJ2-5, with 12 bases aligning to TRBD2. This CDR3 spans 15 amino acids. The germline V gene has CDR1 MNHEY and CDR2 SMNVEV (reference sequence). The J segment lost 6 bases and the V segment lost 1 base, leaving 3 bases of the junction unmatched. CDR3 region: CASSLLGLAGQTQYF. DNA of the CDR3: TGTGCCAGCAGTTTATTGGGACTAGCGGGCCAGACCCAGTACTTC.

This clonotype appeared a few times. The chain joins TRBV20-1 to TRBJ1-2, with unresolved D. V lost 1 base, J lost 8 bases, and 14 bases lay in between. This CDR3 has 13 residues. Looked up from germline, CDR1 is DFQATT and CDR2 is SNEGSKA (reference sequence). CDR3: CSARVSDGEGYTF. The CDR3 DNA is TGCAGTGCTAGAGTATCGGACGGCGAGGGCTACACCTTC.

This clonotype has at least ten counts. The CDR3 nucleotides are TGTGCCAGCACCACCGGGACTACCCACAATGAGCAGTTCTTC. It codes for CASTTGTTHNEQFF. The chain carries TRBV12-3 or TRBV12-4 and TRBJ2-1, with 7 bases fitting TRBD2. This CDR3 comprises 14 residues. Trimming cost V 7 bases and J 5 bases; bases outside gene matches: 8.

This clonotype was picked up many times. The chain carries TRBV30 and TRBJ1-1; 7 bases are a match to TRBD1. CDR1 is GTSNPN and CDR2 is SVGIG in the germline V gene (reference sequence). The CDR3 has 16 amino acids. V lost 1 base to trimming and J lost 4 bases; unmatched junction nucleotides: 12. Here the CDR3 DNA reads TGTGCCTGGAGTGGAACTCACAGGGGAGGGGGCACTGAAGCTTTCTTT. Translated: CAWSGTHRGGGTEAFF.

The chain has TRBV4-3 and TRBJ2-7; 9 bases are shared with TRBD1. Germline loops: CDR1 LGHNA, CDR2 YSLEER. V was pared by 1 base and J by 6 bases, with 4 bases of the junction left unmatched. This CDR3 region has 14 residues. The CDR3 is CASSQAATGGEQYF. In nucleotides, the CDR3 is TGCGCCAGCAGCCAAGCCGCGACAGGGGGCGAGCAGTACTTC.

This clonotype showed up many times. The rearrangement uses TRBV20-1 and TRBJ1-6; TRBD1 might be the D (6 bases). The V gene lost 0 bases and the J gene lost 4 bases, with 10 bases spanning the gap. CDR3 length: 15 residues. The germline V gene encodes CDR1 DFQATT and CDR2 SNEGSKA (reference sequence). The CDR3 protein is CSARDQGLYNSPLHF. The CDR3 DNA is TGCAGTGCTAGAGACCAGGGGCTTTATAATTCACCCCTCCACTTT.

The chain combines TRBV5-1 with TRBJ2-5; D is undetermined. Germline V gene data show CDR1 as SGHRS and CDR2 as YFSETQ. The CDR3 contains 14 residues. Trimming took off 0 bases at V and 1 base at J, with 7 bases between the two ends. The CDR3 loop is CASSLAAVQETQYF. The CDR3 DNA reads TGCGCCAGCAGCTTGGCGGCAGTCCAAGAGACCCAGTACTTC.

V usage is TRBV19 and J usage is TRBJ1-1; D is perhaps TRBD1 (6 bases). This CDR3 is 16 amino acids long. The ends were cut back, 8 bases at V and 0 bases at J, with 19 bases in the middle. Looked up from germline, CDR1 is LNHDA and CDR2 is SQIVND (reference sequence). Written as DNA, the CDR3 is TGTGCCAGTGGCAGGGGAGACATAGTAATGAACACTGAAGCTTTCTTT. It specifies CASGRGDIVMNTEAFF.

The chain uses TRBV6-2 or TRBV6-3 and TRBJ1-1; D not resolved. V shed 5 bases and J shed 7 bases, with 14 bases lying between them. Germline V CDR1 and CDR2: MNHEY, SVGEGT. The CDR3 totals 13 residues. This CDR3 reads CASSRLGGGEAFF. The CDR3 DNA reads TGTGCCAGCAGTCGACTCGGAGGCGGTGAAGCTTTCTTT.

There are many counts of this clonotype. V usage is TRBV2 and J usage is TRBJ2-2, with a possible D match to TRBD2 (5 bases). The CDR3 consists of 16 residues. From germline, CDR1 is SNHLY and CDR2 FYNNEI. Trimming removed 8 bases from V and 5 bases from J, with 21 bases in between. This CDR3 is CASDPHEGQRTGELFF. DNA for the CDR3: TGTGCCAGCGACCCGCACGAGGGTCAACGGACCGGGGAGCTGTTTTTT.

The sample holds a few counts of this clonotype. This rearrangement joins TRBV10-3 to TRBJ1-1; 9 bases fit TRBD1. The trim removed 4 bases at V and 4 bases at J, leaving 7 bases unmatched. Germline V gene data show CDR1 as ENHRY and CDR2 as SYGVKD. The CDR3 runs to 15 residues. CDR3 sequence: CAISAGDRVPTEAFF. The CDR3 bases are TGTGCCATCAGTGCTGGGGACAGGGTGCCCACTGAAGCTTTCTTT.

This chain connects TRBV27 to TRBJ1-6, with unresolved D. V was clipped by 3 bases and J by 7 bases, with 10 bases between them. CDR1 MNHEY and CDR2 SMNVEV come from the germline V gene (reference sequence). CDR3 length equals 14 residues. CDR3 amino acids: CASSLNRNNSPLHF. The CDR3 DNA follows: TGTGCCAGCAGTTTGAACAGAAACAATTCACCCCTCCACTTT.